The subject of this entry is one T cell receptor beta chain. The data were taken from a study of blood T cell repertoires in COVID-19. Profiled with immunoSEQ multiplex PCR; TCRdb holds only in-frame clones, not every one. Found here are fewer than 250,000 clones, about four fifths of them singletons; the top ten hold 2.5% to 3%. This receptor was obtained from a woman aged 40 to 50 with active or convalescent COVID-19. Sequenced sample: peripheral blood.

CDR3 sequence reads: CASSALLASTIYF. In DNA form, the CDR3 reads TGTGCCAGCAGCGCCCTCCTTGCTAGCACCATATATTTT. The chain carries TRBV11-3 and TRBJ1-3; D is unclear. Germline CDR1 and CDR2: SGHNT and YENEEA. V shed 5 bases and J shed 9 bases, with 14 bases lying between them. This CDR3 contains 13 residues.